What follows are 4 T cell receptor beta chains derived from one specimen sequenced in a study of cytomegalovirus exposure and HLA in healthy donors. The PCR employed 60 Vbeta primers together with 13 Jbeta primers. Clones were read by immunoSEQ multiplex PCR, and TCRdb kept only the in-frame ones, dropping some. The sample lists 180,000 or so clones; roughly 80% were seen once. The material sequenced was PBMCs. The source of these receptors is a woman between 35 and 50 years old in good health and CMV-seropositive.

In its sample, this clone was seen a few times. The V call is TRBV7-9, the J call TRBJ2-1; D might be TRBD1 (6 bases). The germline V gene has CDR1 SEHNR and CDR2 FQNEAQ (reference sequence). Between the trimmed V and J ends, which lost 5 bases and 1 base, there was a span of 15 bases. The CDR3 runs 16 residues. The CDR3 DNA reads as TGTGCCAGCAGCAATCTCTTAACAGGGTCCTACAATGAGCAGTTCTTC. It is translated as CASSNLLTGSYNEQFF.

The rearrangement uses TRBV28 and TRBJ1-1, with D tentatively TRBD1 (5 bases). Looked up from germline, CDR1 is MDHEN and CDR2 is SYDVKM. The germline V and J ends were trimmed by 2 bases and 3 bases, with 16 bases remaining between them. The CDR3 has 16 amino acids. CDR3 sequence reads: CASSLAWGREDTEAFF. CDR3 sequence (DNA): TGTGCCAGCAGTTTAGCCTGGGGGAGGGAGGACACTGAAGCTTTCTTT.

This chain uses TRBV7-2 with TRBJ2-4; D is perhaps TRBD2 (5 bases). Deletions cut 3 bases from V and 1 base from J, with 13 bases between. Germline V gene data show CDR1 as SGHTA and CDR2 as FQGNSA. There are 16 residues in the CDR3. The CDR3 spells CASSFELVTAKNIQYF. DNA of the CDR3: TGTGCCAGCAGCTTCGAACTAGTAACGGCCAAAAACATTCAGTACTTC.

The chain employs TRBV29-1 and TRBJ2-3, with TRBD2 as a possible D gene (5 bases). The germline V gene has CDR1 SQVTM and CDR2 ANQGSEA. This CDR3 spans 12 amino acids. The ends were cut back, 6 bases at V and 2 bases at J, with 9 bases in the middle. DNA for the CDR3: TGCAGCGTCGGGGAATCCACAGATACGCAGTATTTT. Translating gives CSVGESTDTQYF.